This T cell receptor (beta chain) originates from a study of blood T cell repertoires in COVID-19. TCRdb's copy holds only in-frame clones and misses some; the assay was immunoSEQ multiplex PCR. The sample lists 360,000 or so clones; 75% to 90% were seen once. Two negative PCRs, clearance, or symptom resolution characterized the recovered Cohort 3 donors. The sequence was obtained from a woman between 50 and 59 years old who had recovered from COVID-19. Sequencing input: PBMCs or T cells enriched from blood (not recorded which).

The CDR3 region is CASSATGDRNTEAFF. In DNA, the CDR3 is TGTGCCAGCAGCGCAACAGGGGATCGAAACACTGAAGCTTTCTTT. The chain combines TRBV9 with TRBJ1-1; TRBD1 matches 7 bases. V lost 3 bases to trimming and J lost 2 bases; unmatched junction nucleotides: 7. The CDR3 is made up of 15 amino acids. Germline V gives CDR1 SGDLS, CDR2 YYNGEE. Using reference TRBV9 and TRBJ1-1 for the parts outside the CDR3, the full variable domain is DSGVTQTPKHLITATGQRVTLRCSPRSGDLSVYWYQQSLDQGLQFLIQYYNGEERAKGNILERFSAQQFPDLHSELNLSSLELGDSALYFCASSATGDRNTEAFFGQGTRLTVV.